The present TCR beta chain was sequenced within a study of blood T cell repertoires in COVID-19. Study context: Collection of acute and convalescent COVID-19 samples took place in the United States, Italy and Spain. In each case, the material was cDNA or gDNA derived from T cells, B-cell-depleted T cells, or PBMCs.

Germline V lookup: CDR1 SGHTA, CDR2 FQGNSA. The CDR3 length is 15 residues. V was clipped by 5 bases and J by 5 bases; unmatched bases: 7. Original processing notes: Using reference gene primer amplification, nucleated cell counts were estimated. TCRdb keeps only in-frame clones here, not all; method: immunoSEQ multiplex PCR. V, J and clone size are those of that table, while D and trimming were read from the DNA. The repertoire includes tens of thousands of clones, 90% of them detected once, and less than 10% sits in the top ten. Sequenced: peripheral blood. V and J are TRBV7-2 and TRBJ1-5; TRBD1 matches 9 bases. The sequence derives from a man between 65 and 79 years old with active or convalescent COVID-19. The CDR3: CASSLQGASYQPQHF. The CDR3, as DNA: TGTGCCAGCAGCCTACAGGGGGCCTCTTATCAGCCCCAGCATTTT.